This T cell receptor beta chain was captured in a study of T cells in Graves' hyperthyroidism and ophthalmopathy. Amplified TCR beta CDR3 regions derived from RNA transcripts. The TCR CDR3 first-round RT-PCR relied on the HTBI primer set. TCRdb re-called the multiplex PCR reads through MiXCR, storing one row per CDR3 protein. Counted here are over 250,000 distinct CDR3 sequences, approximately 26% occurring once; the ten biggest clones make up over 25%. Patients aged 18 to 65 had newly diagnosed hyperthyroidism that had lasted under 2 months. CDR3 size: 14 residues. The V and J ends lost 5 bases and 4 bases respectively, with 18 bases between them. Germline CDR1 reads DFQATT; CDR2 reads SNEGSKA (reference sequence).

The rearrangement uses TRBV20-1 and TRBJ2-7; maybe TRBD1 (5 bases). The specimen sequenced was blood. The receptor's source is a man aged 40-49 years with Graves' hyperthyroidism that later progressed to Graves' ophthalmopathy. For the CDR3, the DNA is TGCAGTGCTGTCGAAGCAATTCAGGGATACGAGCAGTACTTC. Translation: CSAVEAIQGYEQYF.